These T cell receptor beta chains were read from a single sample in a study of T cell responses to AZD1222 COVID-19 vaccine. Sequencing was performed with immunoSEQ multiplex PCR; in TCRdb, only in-frame clones are kept and a portion is missing. The table has 100,000 to 150,000 clones, around 90% seen once. The specimen was peripheral blood, collected on day 0 of AZD1222 vaccination. The receptors here all came from an adult in good health. CDR3s include the opening cysteine and the closing phenylalanine or tryptophan. Clone size is given for some rows only: seen once, a few or many times, or a class if the clone is expanded.

j_call clone_size v_call cdr3_aa
TRBJ1-1 NA TRBV27 CASSPKTGGTEAFF
TRBJ1-3 NA TRBV6-6 CASRPGGGTGNTIYF
TRBJ2-4 NA TRBV9 CASSPHFGRGPKNIQYF
TRBJ2-6 NA TRBV9 CASSTGLSGANVLTF
TRBJ1-1 once TRBV15 CATSREGQGAFVKAFF
TRBJ1-6 NA TRBV19 CASRTGYNSPLHF
TRBJ1-3 NA TRBV6-5 CASSRDRSSGNTIYF
TRBJ2-3 NA TRBV19 CATRTGVTDTQYF
TRBJ2-7 few TRBV24-1 CATSDTGTSQMQYF
TRBJ2-3 few TRBV19 CASSTYLASETSTDTQYF
TRBJ1-3 NA TRBV6-5 CASSYNRGSSGNTIYF
TRBJ1-5 NA TRBV19 CASRAAGRQPQHF
TRBJ2-3 NA TRBV5-1 CASSLQQGAADTQYF
TRBJ1-6 NA TRBV30 CAWSEGGFENSPLHF
TRBJ1-5 NA TRBV28 CASSFYGQGGQPQHF
TRBJ2-2 NA TRBV27 CASSSGGRVTGELFF
TRBJ2-1 NA TRBV7-8 CASSGTGGLNEQFF
TRBJ1-6 once TRBV12-3/TRBV12-4 CASSLYQAPLHF
TRBJ2-6 few TRBV7-2 CASSFRRRSGANVLTF
TRBJ2-7 few TRBV28 CASSLGSYEQYF
TRBJ1-5 NA TRBV30 CAWSVRYSNQPQHF
TRBJ1-4 NA TRBV28 CASSLNPSRTVGNEKLFF
TRBJ1-5 NA TRBV24-1 CATSEGSGVQPQHF
TRBJ1-4 NA TRBV19 CASSETGGRLEKLFF
TRBJ2-3 NA TRBV7-3 CASSSRGPGRGASTDTQYF
TRBJ2-1 NA TRBV5-1 CASSPRGEEQFF
TRBJ1-1 NA TRBV15 CATSRAAEAFF
TRBJ2-1 NA TRBV9 CASSLQHDLEQFF
TRBJ1-2 once TRBV28 CASRGQDYIANYGYTF
TRBJ1-3 few TRBV30 CAWSGGNTIYF
TRBJ1-2 NA TRBV6-5 CASSYSGGSGYTF
TRBJ1-6 few TRBV7-9 CASSPGSSYNSPLHF
TRBJ2-2 NA TRBV7-2 CASNEALANTGELFF
TRBJ2-7 NA TRBV15 CATSRDGAGGPLRPYEQYF
TRBJ2-7 NA TRBV4-2 CASRPGQGDEQYF
TRBJ2-7 NA TRBV7-7 CASSLGQGGTYEQYF
TRBJ2-7 NA TRBV6-5 CASSRGNEQYF
TRBJ1-6 once TRBV19 CASSIVRQNSPLHF
TRBJ1-2 NA TRBV7-6 CASSPNPLESLNYGYTF
TRBJ2-7 NA TRBV4-1 CASSQGGANVAYEQYF
TRBJ2-7 NA TRBV15 CATSREPGLPYEQYF
TRBJ2-1 NA TRBV5-4 CASSIQGGNEQFF
TRBJ2-3 NA TRBV5-1 CASSWTGWRGTDTQYF
TRBJ2-5 NA TRBV7-8 CASSPYQETQYF
TRBJ1-1 NA TRBV4-1 CASSQVVGNTEAFF
TRBJ2-7 NA TRBV2 CAGLRGFGNEQYF
TRBJ1-2 NA TRBV6-5 CASSFISPKYGYTF
TRBJ1-2 NA TRBV6-5 CASSQQGGHGYTF
TRBJ2-7 NA TRBV5-1 CASSLSSYEQYF
TRBJ1-2 NA TRBV24-1 CATSTGGYGYTF
TRBJ2-7 NA TRBV27 CASRGGSSYEQYF
TRBJ2-1 NA TRBV4-1 CASSQGGGRTHNEQFF
TRBJ1-2 NA TRBV5-6 CASSLARDTLNYGYTF
TRBJ2-7 NA TRBV11-3 CASSLYGTGGHEQYF
TRBJ2-2 few TRBV14 CASSPRLHTGELFF
TRBJ1-6 NA TRBV30 CAWSSAYNSPLHF
TRBJ2-7 few TRBV28 CASSVNLWDRSSYEQYF
TRBJ2-5 NA TRBV28 CASSWFRETQYF